The 17 T cell receptor beta chains given below trace back to one sample, sequenced in a study of blood T cell repertoires in COVID-19. The data were produced by immunoSEQ multiplex PCR, yet TCRdb's version contains in-frame clones alone and is incomplete. The table has 180,000 or so clones, about 88% seen once. Sequencing input: peripheral blood. These receptors were collected from a man between 18 and 29 years old with acute or convalescent COVID-19.

This chain connects TRBV18 to TRBJ1-1; the D is unclear. The CDR3 has 18 residues. Trimming shortened V by 1 base and J by 1 base, and 19 bases separated the two germline ends. Germline CDR1 and CDR2: KGHSH and LQKENI. This CDR3 is CASSPQRSGSITNTEAFF. CDR3 in DNA: TGTGCCAGCTCACCACAAAGGAGCGGATCGATCACGAACACTGAAGCTTTCTTT. Full variable domain (remainder filled in from reference TRBV18 and TRBJ1-1): NAGVMQNPRHLVRRRGQEARLRCSPMKGHSHVYWYRQLPEEGLKFMVYLQKENIIDESGMPKERFSAEFPKEGPSILRIQQVVRGDSAAYFCASSPQRSGSITNTEAFFGQGTRLTVV.

The chain combines TRBV29-1 with TRBJ1-3; no reliable D call. This CDR3 contains 13 residues. The germline V gene has CDR1 SQVTM and CDR2 ANQGSEA. V lost 4 bases and J 0 bases, leaving 7 bases between the germline ends. CDR3 in amino acids: CSVGAFSGNTIYF. DNA for the CDR3: TGCAGCGTTGGGGCTTTCTCTGGAAACACCATATATTTT. The full variable domain, rest sourced from reference TRBV29-1 and TRBJ1-3, is SAVISQKPSRDICQRGTSLTIQCQVDSQVTMMFWYRQQPGQSLTLIATANQGSEATYESGFVIDKFPISRPNLTFSTLTVSNMSPEDSSIYLCSVGAFSGNTIYFGEGSWLTVV.

The V gene is TRBV5-1, the J gene TRBJ2-3, with 7 bases fitting TRBD1. Germline V gene sequence: CDR1 SGHRS, CDR2 YFSETQ. The CDR3 is made up of 15 amino acids. V shed 0 bases, J shed 1 base, and the junction held 2 bases outside the gene matches. The CDR3 here is CASSLVGTGTDTQYF. The CDR3, as DNA: TGCGCCAGCAGCTTGGTCGGGACAGGCACAGATACGCAGTATTTT.

The chain has TRBV11-2 and TRBJ1-2, with D perhaps matching TRBD1 (6 bases). Between the trimmed V and J ends, which lost 1 base and 5 bases, there was a span of 14 bases. CDR1 SGHAT and CDR2 FQNNGV come from the germline V gene. The CDR3 is 15 residues long. CDR3 residues: CASSLVSGGAYGYTF. DNA of the CDR3: TGTGCCAGCAGCTTAGTTTCTGGGGGCGCTTATGGCTACACCTTC.

V gene TRBV5-1 combines with J gene TRBJ1-3, with 10 bases identical to TRBD1. CDR3 length equals 16 residues. Germline CDR1 and CDR2: SGHRS and YFSETQ. J was trimmed by 0 bases and V by 4 bases; bases with no gene match: 4. CDR3 region: CASSRQGASSGNTIYF. For the CDR3, the DNA is TGCGCCAGCAGCAGACAGGGGGCGAGCTCTGGAAACACCATATATTTT.

This clone was picked up one time. The chain combines TRBV10-2 with TRBJ2-1, with 12 bases that match TRBD2. V trimming: 6 bases; J trimming: 6 bases; junction bases outside the gene matches: 6. Germline CDR1 and CDR2: WSHSY and SAAADI. The CDR3 is made up of 15 amino acids. CDR3 loop: CASSILAGGLNEQFF. The CDR3 nucleotides are TGCGCCAGCAGCATACTAGCGGGGGGCCTCAATGAGCAGTTCTTC.

This clone was recorded only once. This rearrangement joins TRBV4-2 to TRBJ1-2; D may be TRBD1 (5 bases). The CDR3 has 14 residues. Trimming shortened V by 0 bases and J by 1 base, and 6 bases separated the two germline ends. Looked up from germline, CDR1 is LGHNA and CDR2 is YNFKEQ. CDR3 residues: CASSQEQDNYGYTF. CDR3 in DNA: TGTGCCAGCAGCCAAGAACAGGATAACTATGGCTACACCTTC.

This clone showed up just a few times. The chain carries TRBV10-3 and TRBJ1-6, with a tentative D call TRBD1 (6 bases). Germline loops: CDR1 ENHRY, CDR2 SYGVKD. With 6 bases removed from V and 6 bases from J, the gap between germline ends came to 15 bases. The CDR3 extends over 15 amino acids. CDR3 DNA sequence: TGTGCCATCAGACGGGGGGCAGGGGTTAATTCACCCCTCCACTTT. Protein sequence: CAIRRGAGVNSPLHF.

This chain joins TRBV3-1 (or the pseudogene TRBV3-2) and TRBJ2-1; the D gene is possibly TRBD2 (6 bases). The CDR3 is made up of 17 amino acids. V was trimmed by 4 bases and J by 1 base, leaving 17 bases between them. Germline V lookup: CDR1 LGHDT, CDR2 YNNKEL (reference sequence). The DNA for the CDR3 is TGTGCCAGCAGCCTAATTCCCGGGACTCCGTCCTACAATGAGCAGTTCTTC. It encodes CASSLIPGTPSYNEQFF.

This clone came up once. The chain couples TRBV5-6 to TRBJ2-2, with 9 bases aligning to TRBD1. CDR1 is SGHDT, CDR2 YYEEEE, per germline. Trimming at V came to 4 bases and at J to 6 bases, leaving 7 bases not matched to a gene. The CDR3 covers 15 residues. The CDR3 loop is CASSPRDREAGELFF. The CDR3 DNA follows: TGTGCCAGCAGCCCCCGGGACAGGGAGGCCGGGGAGCTGTTTTTT.

V and J are TRBV3-1 (or the pseudogene TRBV3-2) and TRBJ2-2; D unclear. The CDR3 has 14 amino acids. V lost 1 base to trimming and J lost 6 bases, with 9 bases between them. Germline CDR1 reads LGHDT; CDR2 reads YNNKEL (reference sequence). The CDR3 nucleotides are TGTGCCAGCAGCCAAGGTCGGTTGGCCGGGGAGCTGTTTTTT. It specifies CASSQGRLAGELFF.

The rearrangement links TRBV10-2 to TRBJ2-2; possibly TRBD2 for D (6 bases). The CDR3 has 16 residues. CDR1 WSHSY and CDR2 SAAADI come from the germline V gene. V was pared by 1 base and J by 1 base, with 10 bases between. The CDR3 DNA sequence: TGCGCCAGCAGTGAGTTAGGAGCGGGGAACACCGGGGAGCTGTTTTTT. This sequence encodes CASSELGAGNTGELFF.

The chain joins TRBV30 to TRBJ2-3; 8 positions agree with TRBD2. CDR3 length: 15 residues. In germline, CDR1 is GTSNPN, CDR2 SVGIG (reference sequence). Trimming cost V 0 bases and J 2 bases; bases outside gene matches: 4. The CDR3 is CAWSVLAVITDTQYF. As DNA, the CDR3 is TGTGCCTGGAGTGTACTAGCGGTGATCACAGATACGCAGTATTTT.

V usage is TRBV4-1 and J usage is TRBJ2-1; 13 nucleotides line up with TRBD2. CDR1 and CDR2 (germline): MGHRA, YSYEKL. V shed 4 bases and J 8 bases; nucleotides not matched to a gene: 5. This CDR3 region has 15 residues. CDR3 coding DNA: TGCGCCAGCAGCCTGCTCGGACTAGCGGGGGATGAGCAGTTCTTC. The encoded protein is CASSLLGLAGDEQFF.

This chain uses TRBV12-3 or TRBV12-4 with TRBJ1-1; a weak D match, TRBD1 (5 bases). V lost 8 bases, J lost 4 bases, and 14 bases lay in between. This CDR3 region has 13 residues. Here the CDR3 reads CASGEAGPTEAFF. DNA for the CDR3: TGTGCCAGCGGCGAAGCAGGGCCCACTGAAGCTTTCTTT.

The chain has TRBV29-1 and TRBJ1-2; TRBD1 matches at 7 bases. This CDR3 is 12 amino acids long. Per the germline V gene, CDR1 is SQVTM and CDR2 is ANQGSEA. The junction had 8 bases not matched to a gene; V was cut back by 4 bases and J by 9 bases. The CDR3, as DNA: TGCAGCGTTGTACAGGGGATGGAGAGCTACACCTTC. This encodes CSVVQGMESYTF.

The chain has TRBV11-3 and TRBJ2-5; perhaps TRBD2 as D (5 bases). CDR1 is SGHNT, CDR2 YENEEA, per germline. Trimming cost V 5 bases and J 2 bases, with 9 bases left between them. CDR3 length: 13 residues. The CDR3 DNA is TGTGCCAGCAGCCCGGGGATTCAAGAGACCCAGTACTTC. The encoded protein is CASSPGIQETQYF. The variable domain in full, completed from reference TRBV11-3 and TRBJ2-5, reads EAGVVQSPRYKIIEKKQPVAFWCNPISGHNTLYWYLQNLGQGPELLIRYENEEAVDDSQLPKDRFSAERLKGVDSTLKIQPAELGDSAVYLCASSPGIQETQYFGPGTRLLVL.